The 24 T cell receptor beta chains reported below all come from one sample, sequenced in a study of identical twins. TCRdb fed the 5' RACE reads into MiXCR, producing one record per CDR3 protein. The table has around 490,000 distinct CDR3 sequences, approximately 16% seen once. The data also belong to a second study, concerning yellow fever vaccine responses in identical twins.

The specimen sequenced was CD4+ T cells sorted from blood. All receptors derive from a woman aged 18-29 years in good health.

The chain is built from TRBV10-3 and TRBJ2-5; no firm D call. This CDR3 comprises 12 residues. The V end lost 3 bases, the J end lost 6 bases, and 8 bases lay between the germline ends. Germline V lookup: CDR1 ENHRY, CDR2 SYGVKD. The CDR3 reads CAISEAGQTQYF. As DNA, the CDR3 is TGTGCCATCAGTGAAGCCGGGCAGACCCAGTACTTC.

There are a few counts of this clonotype. The chain employs TRBV20-1 and TRBJ2-5, with D uncertain. V dropped 4 bases and J dropped 3 bases, with 6 bases sitting between them. The CDR3 has 11 residues. Looked up from germline, CDR1 is DFQATT and CDR2 is SNEGSKA (reference sequence). The CDR3 DNA reads as TGCAGTGCTATTCCCAAAGAGACCCAGTACTTC. Its translation is CSAIPKETQYF.

This clonotype was seen repeatedly, ten times or more. CDR3 sequence (DNA): TGTGCCAGCAGCCGACTAGCGGGGGGAGAGACCCAGTACTTC. Translation: CASSRLAGGETQYF. The chain is built from TRBV3-1 and TRBJ2-5; TRBD2 aligns across 13 bases. CDR3 size: 14 residues. J was trimmed by 4 bases and V by 4 bases; bases with no gene match: 0. The germline CDR1 and CDR2 sequences are LGHDT and YNNKEL (reference sequence).

The chain combines TRBV6-2 or TRBV6-3 with TRBJ2-1; D remains ambiguous. V gave up 2 bases and J gave up 1 base, with 12 bases separating them. The CDR3 spans 16 residues. Germline V CDR1 and CDR2: MNHEY, SVGEGT. CDR3 nucleotide sequence: TGTGCCAGCAGTTACACAAGAAGAAAATCCTACAATGAGCAGTTCTTC. Amino acids: CASSYTRRKSYNEQFF.

This clonotype was found a few times. The gene calls are TRBV4-1 and TRBJ2-7; D might be TRBD2 (7 bases). Per germline, CDR1 MGHRA and CDR2 YSYEKL. CDR3 length: 15 residues. V lost 0 bases to trimming and J lost 5 bases, with 14 bases between them. The CDR3 region is CASSQDGGAFDEQYF. In DNA form, the CDR3 reads TGCGCCAGCAGCCAAGATGGGGGGGCATTCGACGAGCAGTACTTC.

The chain is built from TRBV20-1 and TRBJ2-1; the match to TRBD2 covers 9 bases. The CDR3 is 13 residues long. Germline-derived CDR1 and CDR2 are DFQATT and SNEGSKA (reference sequence). Losses at the gene ends were 2 bases for V and 8 bases for J; bases not matched to a gene: 4. CDR3 nucleotides: TGCAGTGCTAGACGGACTAGCGTTTATGAGCAGTTCTTC. Encoded protein: CSARRTSVYEQFF.

This clonotype occurred a few times. This chain joins TRBV5-5 and TRBJ2-7; D not resolved. This CDR3 comprises 14 residues. The V end was cut by 3 bases, the J end by 0 bases, with 10 bases between. Germline V gene lookup returns CDR1 SGHKS and CDR2 YYEKEE (reference sequence). CDR3 sequence reads: CASSSYDASYEQYV. CDR3 coding DNA: TGTGCCAGCAGCTCTTATGACGCCTCCTACGAGCAGTACGTC.

The V call is TRBV4-1, the J call TRBJ1-5; tentative D call: TRBD1 (5 bases). V was pared by 9 bases and J by 0 bases, with 24 bases between. The germline V gene encodes CDR1 MGHRA and CDR2 YSYEKL. The CDR3 totals 18 residues. CDR3 sequence reads: CARPSREGQKHSNQPQHF. CDR3 nucleotide sequence: TGCGCCAGGCCGTCCAGGGAGGGTCAGAAACATAGCAATCAGCCCCAGCATTTT.

This clonotype was seen more than once but under ten times. This chain links TRBV5-1 with TRBJ2-1; D perhaps matches TRBD2 (5 bases). Germline V gives CDR1 SGHRS, CDR2 YFSETQ. Trimming took 3 bases from V and 10 from J, leaving 11 bases between them. CDR3 length equals 12 residues. The CDR3, as DNA: TGCGCCAGCAGCTCGGTTTGGAGGGAGCAGTTCTTC. Translation: CASSSVWREQFF. Using reference TRBV5-1 and TRBJ2-1 for the parts outside the CDR3, the full variable domain is KAGVTQTPRYLIKTRGQQVTLSCSPISGHRSVSWYQQTPGQGLQFLFEYFSETQRNKGNFPGRFSGRQFSNSRSEMNVSTLELGDSALYLCASSSVWREQFFGPGTRLTVL.

V is TRBV27 and J is TRBJ2-1, with D perhaps TRBD2 (6 bases). This CDR3 has 16 amino acids. Germline values: CDR1 MNHEY, CDR2 SMNVEV (reference sequence). The V end was cut by 0 bases, the J end by 10 bases, with 19 bases between. CDR3 coding DNA: TGTGCCAGCAGTTTATCGCCGCGGATTACTGGAGGGGAGCAGTTCTTC. Protein sequence: CASSLSPRITGGEQFF.

This clonotype was seen a few times. The rearrangement links TRBV5-6 to TRBJ2-1, with D unresolved. The CDR3 has 13 amino acids. Germline assignment: CDR1 SGHDT and CDR2 YYEEEE. V lost 2 bases and J 4 bases, leaving 7 bases between the germline ends. The CDR3 reads CASSFGIYNEQFF. Here the CDR3 DNA reads TGTGCCAGCAGCTTCGGAATATACAATGAGCAGTTCTTC.

This chain links TRBV25-1 with TRBJ2-7, with D tentatively TRBD1 (5 bases). Trimming took 3 bases from V and 3 from J, leaving 6 bases between them. Germline V CDR1 and CDR2: MGHDK, SYGVNS. This CDR3 contains 12 residues. CDR3 sequence reads: CASSDQGYEQYF. CDR3 nucleotides: TGTGCCAGCAGTGATCAGGGCTACGAGCAGTACTTC.

In the case of this clonotype: The junction and the germline gene differ at one end; a read error may be behind it. V usage is TRBV20-1 and J usage is TRBJ2-1, with 15 bases that match TRBD2. From germline, CDR1 is DFQATT and CDR2 SNEGSKA (reference sequence). The CDR3 covers 18 residues. The CDR3 loop is CCARDRGLAGGRYNEQFF. CDR3 nucleotides: TGCTGTGCTAGAGATAGAGGACTAGCGGGGGGGCGGTACAATGAGCAGTTCTTC.

The genes are TRBV5-1 and TRBJ2-7; possibly TRBD1 for D (6 bases). Germline V lookup: CDR1 SGHRS, CDR2 YFSETQ. Trimming took off 4 bases at V and 6 bases at J, with 14 bases between the two ends. This CDR3 region has 13 residues. The DNA of the CDR3 is TGCGCCAGCAGCCCCCGGGACACGGGCGAGCAGTACTTC. Protein sequence: CASSPRDTGEQYF.

V and J are TRBV20-1 and TRBJ1-5; D gene unclear. Germline assignment: CDR1 DFQATT and CDR2 SNEGSKA (reference sequence). This CDR3 region has 12 residues. V dropped 3 bases and J dropped 3 bases, with 6 bases sitting between them. CDR3 DNA sequence: TGCAGTGCTAGCCGACCCAATCAGCCCCAGCATTTT. Amino acids: CSASRPNQPQHF.

The chain joins TRBV28 to TRBJ2-7; D possibly corresponds to TRBD1 (7 bases). With 4 bases removed from V and 3 bases from J, the gap between germline ends came to 13 bases. The CDR3 spans 14 residues. The germline V gene has CDR1 MDHEN and CDR2 SYDVKM. The CDR3 nucleotides read TGTGCCAGCAGTTCAGGACAGGACTACTACGAGCAGTACGTC. It translates to CASSSGQDYYEQYV.

The sample holds a few counts of this clonotype. The gene calls are TRBV7-2 and TRBJ2-5; D is possibly TRBD1 or TRBD2 (5 bases each). Deletions cut 0 bases from V and 2 bases from J, with 13 bases between. Germline CDR1 is SGHTA and CDR2 is FQGNSA. The CDR3 is made up of 16 amino acids. CDR3 nucleotide sequence: TGTGCCAGCAGCTTAGCGACGGGTGGGGGACAAGAGACCCAGTACTTC. Translating it yields CASSLATGGGQETQYF. Based on the CDR3 plus reference TRBV7-2 and TRBJ2-5, the full variable domain is GAGVSQSPSNKVTEKGKDVELRCDPISGHTALYWYRQSLGQGLEFLIYFQGNSAPDKSGLPSDRFSAERTGGSVSTLTIQRTQQEDSAVYLCASSLATGGGQETQYFGPGTRLLVL.

To note about this clonotype: The junction departs from the called germline gene at one end, perhaps through a read error. The chain links TRBV10-3 to TRBJ1-1; D gene uncertain. Germline assignment: CDR1 ENHRY and CDR2 SYGVKD. This CDR3 has 14 residues. CDR3 sequence (DNA): TGTGCCACCCAAGACCGGACTAGGAACACTCAAGCTTTCTTT. Its protein is CATQDRTRNTQAFF.

This rearrangement joins TRBV29-1 to TRBJ1-1; D gene uncertain. The CDR3 loop spans 11 amino acids. The germline V and J ends were trimmed by 4 bases and 6 bases, with 9 bases remaining between them. Germline CDR1 is SQVTM and CDR2 is ANQGSEA. The CDR3 bases are TGCAGCGTTGTAACGTCGGCTGAAGCTTTCTTT. This encodes CSVVTSAEAFF. The complete variable domain, with remaining parts taken from reference TRBV29-1 and TRBJ1-1, reads SAVISQKPSRDICQRGTSLTIQCQVDSQVTMMFWYRQQPGQSLTLIATANQGSEATYESGFVIDKFPISRPNLTFSTLTVSNMSPEDSSIYLCSVVTSAEAFFGQGTRLTVV.

This rearrangement joins TRBV7-3 to TRBJ2-1, with TRBD2 matching 13 bases. Looked up from germline, CDR1 is SGHTA and CDR2 is FQGTGA. The CDR3 sequence is 18 residues long. The J segment lost 0 bases and the V segment lost 5 bases, leaving 7 bases of the junction unmatched. In DNA, the CDR3 is TGTGCCAGCAGCCGGACTAGCGGGAGTTTAGGCTCCTACAATGAGCAGTTCTTC. Its protein product is CASSRTSGSLGSYNEQFF.

The chain combines TRBV7-7 with TRBJ2-7; 8 positions agree with TRBD1. CDR1 SSHAT and CDR2 FNYEAQ come from the germline V gene (reference sequence). CDR3 length: 18 residues. Trimming removed 2 bases from V and 4 bases from J; junction bases left unmatched: 16. The CDR3 coding sequence is TGTGCCAGCAGCTTACCCCAAATTCCAGGGGGCAAGGGGTACGAGCAGTACGTC. Amino acid sequence: CASSLPQIPGGKGYEQYV.

The chain couples TRBV24-1 to TRBJ1-5, with unresolved D. CDR1 is KGHDR and CDR2 is SFDVKD in the germline V gene. The CDR3 covers 14 residues. Deletions cut 0 bases from V and 9 bases from J, with 11 bases between. For the CDR3, the DNA is TGTGCCACCAGTGATTTGCAGACTGACGGGCCCCAGCATTTT. It yields the protein CATSDLQTDGPQHF.

The chain is built from TRBV6-1 and TRBJ2-1; 15 nucleotides agree with TRBD2. From germline, CDR1 is MNHNS and CDR2 SASEGT. The CDR3 spans 18 residues. Trimming at V came to 5 bases and at J to 2 bases, leaving 7 bases not matched to a gene. The CDR3 DNA is TGTGCCAGCAGTCCCGGACTAGCGGGGGGGTACCCCTACAATGAGCAGTTCTTC. Protein product: CASSPGLAGGYPYNEQFF.

V and J are TRBV28 and TRBJ2-7; 14 nucleotides agree with TRBD2. CDR1 and CDR2 from the germline V gene are MDHEN and SYDVKM. Trimming at V came to 4 bases and at J to 2 bases, leaving 13 bases not matched to a gene. This CDR3 contains 19 residues. The chain's CDR3 is CASSYIPMGLAGVTYEQYF. The CDR3, as DNA: TGTGCCAGCAGTTATATACCGATGGGACTAGCGGGGGTCACCTACGAGCAGTACTTC.